These 30 T cell receptor beta chains were sequenced from one sample in a study of OX40 agonist ivuxolimab in advanced cancers. Method: immunoSEQ multiplex PCR; TCRdb's copy keeps in-frame clones and lacks some. Of 60,000 to 85,000 clones in the sample, roughly 80% were seen once. The sequences come from CD4+ or CD8+ T cells sorted from blood, collected in a trial of the OX40 agonist ivuxolimab. All receptors derive from an adult with an advanced solid tumor such as melanoma, head and neck, liver or kidney cancer.

The chain couples TRBV7-3 to TRBJ2-2; the match to TRBD2 covers 12 bases. The V gene's germline CDR1 is SGHTA and CDR2 FQGTGA. This CDR3 is built from 14 residues. With V trimmed by 5 bases and J by 9 bases, 4 bases remained unmatched. The CDR3 spells CASSLTSGSRELFF. In DNA form, the CDR3 reads TGTGCCAGCAGCCTGACTAGCGGGAGCCGGGAGCTGTTTTTT.

The chain carries TRBV2 and TRBJ2-7, with a possible D match to TRBD2 (7 bases). This CDR3 is 11 amino acids long. From germline, CDR1 is SNHLY and CDR2 FYNNEI. The CDR3 coding sequence is TGTGCCAGCAGTCCCGGGCGGGGGCTTTCCGTC. Translating it yields CASSPGRGLSV.

This rearrangement joins TRBV5-1 to TRBJ1-6; D gene uncertain. The CDR3 sequence is 13 residues long. From germline, CDR1 is SGHRS and CDR2 YFSETQ. The V gene lost 4 bases and the J gene lost 3 bases, with 5 bases spanning the gap. CDR3 nucleotide sequence: TGCGCCAGCAGCCCAGACTATAATTCACCCCTCCACTTT. It codes for CASSPDYNSPLHF.

The V and J genes are TRBV7-2 and TRBJ1-1; 10 bases are shared with TRBD1. The germline gives CDR1 SGHTA, CDR2 FQGNSA. There are 16 residues in the CDR3. Trimming removed 5 bases from V and 2 bases from J; junction bases left unmatched: 8. The DNA for the CDR3 is TGTGCCAGCAGCGCAGGACAGGGGGTTATTAACACTGAAGCTTTCTTT. Its translation is CASSAGQGVINTEAFF.

Written as DNA, the CDR3 is TGTGCCAGCAGGTCAGACAGGGGTTCGGACTATGGCTACACCTTC. Its translation: CASRSDRGSDYGYTF. The genes are TRBV28 and TRBJ1-2, with TRBD1 identical over 8 bases. The CDR3 spans 15 residues. Trimming at V came to 6 bases and at J to 3 bases, leaving 9 bases not matched to a gene. Per germline, CDR1 MDHEN and CDR2 SYDVKM.

This clone has more than one count but fewer than ten. This sequence joins TRBV19 and TRBJ1-2; no firm D call. The V gene's germline CDR1 is LNHDA and CDR2 SQIVND (reference sequence). The CDR3 length is 12 residues. Trimming took 1 base from V and 8 from J, leaving 8 bases between them. DNA for the CDR3: TGTGCCAGTAGTATAGCGGACGGGGGCTACACCTTC. Translation: CASSIADGGYTF.

The rearrangement uses TRBV10-3 and TRBJ1-1; D gene ambiguous. The CDR3 is 12 amino acids. Looked up from germline, CDR1 is ENHRY and CDR2 is SYGVKD. V shed 7 bases and J shed 3 bases, with 9 bases lying between them. The CDR3 bases are TGTGCCATCACCGATACACACACTGAAGCTTTCTTT. Translating it yields CAITDTHTEAFF.

The chain joins TRBV19 to TRBJ2-2, with D possibly being TRBD1 or TRBD2 (5 bases each). This CDR3 is built from 15 residues. Germline V gene data show CDR1 as LNHDA and CDR2 as SQIVND (reference sequence). V was cut by 0 bases and J by 0 bases, with 5 bases left in between. DNA for the CDR3: TGTGCCAGTAGTATAGAGGGACCGAACACCGGGGAGCTGTTTTTT. Protein product: CASSIEGPNTGELFF.

The chain links TRBV10-3 to TRBJ2-5, with a possible D match to TRBD2 (5 bases). This CDR3 is 12 amino acids long. V was pared by 2 bases and J by 4 bases, with 5 bases between. Germline CDR1 reads ENHRY; CDR2 reads SYGVKD. CDR3 coding DNA: TGTGCCATCAGTGAGGCGGGAGAGACCCAGTACTTC. Translating it yields CAISEAGETQYF.

This sequence joins TRBV29-1 and TRBJ2-7; 11 bases map to TRBD2. V lost 5 bases, J lost 4 bases, and 10 bases stayed unmatched. This CDR3 is 15 amino acids long. The germline V gene has CDR1 SQVTM and CDR2 ANQGSEA. This chain's CDR3 is CSVIPGTSGSYEQYF. Here the CDR3 DNA reads TGCAGCGTTATTCCTGGGACTAGCGGTTCATACGAGCAGTACTTC.

Only one count was recorded for this clone. The chain uses TRBV21-1 and TRBJ2-5. TRBV21-1 has pseudogene status. This CDR3 is 14 amino acids long. CDR3 coding DNA: TGTGCCAGCAGCAAAGTGGGGTCTCAAGAGACCCAGTACTTC. This codes for CASSKVGSQETQYF.

The chain is built from TRBV27 and TRBJ2-1, with D possibly matching TRBD1 (6 bases). There are 14 residues in the CDR3. Germline CDR1 reads MNHEY; CDR2 reads SMNVEV (reference sequence). The V gene lost 6 bases and the J gene lost 2 bases, with 11 bases spanning the gap. The CDR3 region has the DNA TGTGCCAGCAGCCAGGGGTTTGCCTACAATGAGCAGTTCTTC. This codes for CASSQGFAYNEQFF.

The chain joins TRBV5-1 to TRBJ2-2; 8 bases agree with TRBD2. The ends lost 4 bases at V and 1 base at J; junction bases unmatched: 6. The CDR3 runs to 16 residues. Germline V CDR1 and CDR2: SGHRS, YFSETQ. This chain's CDR3 is CASSPGGTGNTGELFF. For the CDR3, the DNA is TGCGCCAGCAGCCCGGGGGGGACGGGGAACACCGGGGAGCTGTTTTTT. Filled out from reference TRBV5-1 and TRBJ2-2, the complete variable domain reads KAGVTQTPRYLIKTRGQQVTLSCSPISGHRSVSWYQQTPGQGLQFLFEYFSETQRNKGNFPGRFSGRQFSNSRSEMNVSTLELGDSALYLCASSPGGTGNTGELFFGEGSRLTVL.

The gene calls are TRBV6-1 and TRBJ1-2; D may be TRBD1 (5 bases). Germline CDR1 and CDR2: MNHNS and SASEGT. V was shortened by 0 bases and J by 8 bases, with 10 bases between the two germline ends. This CDR3 contains 13 residues. The CDR3 DNA is TGTGCCAGCAGTGAAGCTGGATGGGACGGCTACACCTTC. It specifies CASSEAGWDGYTF.

This clone occurred a few times. The chain employs TRBV6-5 and TRBJ2-7; a weak D match, TRBD1 (6 bases). The V end lost 2 bases, the J end lost 9 bases, and 20 bases lay between the germline ends. The CDR3 loop spans 15 amino acids. CDR1 is MNHEY, CDR2 SVGAGI, per germline. The CDR3 is CASSYKAGAPLLQYF. CDR3 DNA sequence: TGTGCCAGCAGTTACAAGGCAGGGGCGCCTCTACTGCAGTACTTC.

V usage is TRBV4-1 and J usage is TRBJ1-5; D unresolved. CDR1 is MGHRA, CDR2 YSYEKL, per germline. Trimming left V 1 base short and J 1 base short, with 14 bases between. CDR3 length: 17 residues. The CDR3 here is CASSQAGLLRSNQPQHF. Written as DNA, the CDR3 is TGCGCCAGCAGCCAAGCGGGTCTTCTCCGGAGCAATCAGCCCCAGCATTTT.

In its sample, this clone was seen a few times. The CDR3 nucleotides read TGTGCCAGCAGCCAACGCGGGGTGAACACCGGGGAGCTGTTTTTT. This gives the protein CASSQRGVNTGELFF. The J gene is TRBJ2-2, the V gene TRBV14, with D perhaps matching TRBD2 (6 bases). The CDR3 extends over 15 amino acids. Germline CDR1 SGHDN, CDR2 FVKESK. Trimming left V 2 bases short and J 1 base short, with 8 bases between.

The chain combines TRBV11-1 with TRBJ2-7; unclear D gene. The V end was cut by 4 bases, the J end by 3 bases, with 10 bases between. There are 13 residues in the CDR3. The germline gives CDR1 SGHAT, CDR2 FQDESV (reference sequence). CDR3 coding DNA: TGTGCCAGCAGCTCCGACTTACTCTACGAGCAGTACTTC. Its translation: CASSSDLLYEQYF.

The V gene is TRBV6-4, the J gene TRBJ1-1; D uncertain. CDR3 length: 11 residues. The germline gives CDR1 MRHNA, CDR2 SNTAGT. Trimming removed 5 bases from V and 5 bases from J, with 6 bases in between. CDR3 in DNA: TGTGCCAGCAGTTTGGGGACTGAAGCTTTCTTT. Translation: CASSLGTEAFF.

The gene calls are TRBV12-5 and TRBJ1-5; 9 bases match TRBD1. The germline V gene has CDR1 LGHNT and CDR2 FRNRAP. This CDR3 is built from 19 residues. V lost 0 bases, J lost 0 bases, and 9 bases stayed unmatched. The DNA of the CDR3 is TGTGCTAGTGGTTTGGTATGGGGACAGGGAACCTATAGCAATCAGCCCCAGCATTTT. Protein product: CASGLVWGQGTYSNQPQHF.

This clone was recorded at least ten times. J is TRBJ1-2 and V is TRBV10-1, with D uncertain. With 6 bases removed from V and 4 bases from J, the gap between germline ends came to 21 bases. Germline CDR1 is WNHNN and CDR2 is SYGVQD (reference sequence). There are 16 residues in the CDR3. CDR3 loop: CASRGRPNLQSYGYTF. Here the CDR3 DNA reads TGCGCCAGCAGGGGGAGACCCAATCTGCAAAGCTATGGCTACACCTTC.

The rearrangement joins TRBV19 to TRBJ2-7, with 9 bases lining up with TRBD1. CDR1 is LNHDA, CDR2 SQIVND, per germline (reference sequence). J gave up 3 bases and V 1 base, and 4 bases lay outside the gene matches. The CDR3 contains 15 residues. The DNA for the CDR3 is TGTGCCAGTAGTATAGTGGGGACAGGGTTCTACGAGCAGTACTTC. The encoded protein is CASSIVGTGFYEQYF.

The chain couples TRBV7-3 to TRBJ1-1; the match to TRBD1 covers 7 bases. J lost 4 bases, V lost 5 bases, and 4 bases had no gene match. The CDR3 sequence is 13 residues long. Germline V gene data show CDR1 as SGHTA and CDR2 as FQGTGA. CDR3 DNA: TGTGCCAGCAGCCCCAACAGGGGCACTGAAGCTTTCTTT. Protein: CASSPNRGTEAFF.

This sequence joins TRBV5-1 and TRBJ2-5, with D perhaps TRBD1 (6 bases). Trimming removed 3 bases from V and 0 bases from J, with 9 bases in between. The CDR3 covers 14 residues. Per germline, CDR1 SGHRS and CDR2 YFSETQ. The CDR3 is CASSSDRYQETQYF. The CDR3, as DNA: TGCGCCAGCAGCTCCGACAGGTACCAAGAGACCCAGTACTTC.

The chain joins TRBV30 to TRBJ1-6, with D uncertain. The germline V gene encodes CDR1 GTSNPN and CDR2 SVGIG (reference sequence). V gave up 4 bases and J gave up 7 bases, with 11 bases separating them. The CDR3 has 13 residues. CDR3 nucleotides: TGTGCCTGGACCCATCCCGGGAATTCACCCCTCCACTTT. Translation: CAWTHPGNSPLHF.

The J gene is TRBJ2-7, the V gene TRBV19; TRBD1 agrees at 8 bases. Trimming removed 3 bases from V and 2 bases from J; junction bases left unmatched: 6. Germline CDR1 is LNHDA and CDR2 is SQIVND (reference sequence). This CDR3 has 15 amino acids. CDR3 protein: CASSIRRQGTYEQYF. As DNA, the CDR3 is TGTGCCAGTAGTATTAGGAGACAGGGGACCTACGAGCAGTACTTC. Using reference TRBV19 and TRBJ2-7 for the parts outside the CDR3, the full variable domain is DGGITQSPKYLFRKEGQNVTLSCEQNLNHDAMYWYRQDPGQGLRLIYYSQIVNDFQKGDIAEGYSVSREKKESFPLTVTSAQKNPTAFYLCASSIRRQGTYEQYFGPGTRLTVT.

This clone was seen once. The chain uses TRBV30 and TRBJ2-2, with D unclear. The germline CDR1 and CDR2 sequences are GTSNPN and SVGIG (reference sequence). The CDR3 has 11 amino acids. With 4 bases removed from V and 2 bases from J, the gap between germline ends came to 2 bases. CDR3 DNA: TGTGCCTGGACTAACACCGGGGAGCTGTTTTTT. It encodes CAWTNTGELFF. Filled out from reference TRBV30 and TRBJ2-2, the complete variable domain reads SQTIHQWPATLVQPVGSPLSLECTVEGTSNPNLYWYRQAAGRGLQLLFYSVGIGQISSEVPQNLSASRPQDRQFILSSKKLLLSDSGFYLCAWTNTGELFFGEGSRLTVL.

The J gene is TRBJ2-1, the V gene TRBV5-1; D gene uncertain. The V gene's germline CDR1 is SGHRS and CDR2 YFSETQ. The CDR3 has 15 residues. The V end lost 0 bases, the J end lost 0 bases, and 7 bases lay between the germline ends. CDR3 bases: TGCGCCAGCAGCTTGGCCAGAAGCTCCTACAATGAGCAGTTCTTC. As protein: CASSLARSSYNEQFF.

This chain links TRBV10-2 with TRBJ2-3, with 9 positions matching TRBD2. The germline V gene encodes CDR1 WSHSY and CDR2 SAAADI. J was trimmed by 4 bases and V by 8 bases; bases with no gene match: 7. The CDR3 is made up of 14 amino acids. Here the CDR3 reads CASQRGGEADTQYF. The CDR3 nucleotides read TGCGCCAGCCAACGCGGGGGGGAGGCAGATACGCAGTATTTT.

V and J are TRBV28 and TRBJ1-4, with 9 bases that match TRBD1. Per the germline V gene, CDR1 is MDHEN and CDR2 is SYDVKM. The V and J ends lost 4 bases and 8 bases, in that order; junction bases with no gene match: 8. The CDR3 totals 15 residues. CDR3 sequence: CASSSHRGRGEKLFF. CDR3 nucleotide sequence: TGTGCCAGCAGTTCCCACAGGGGGCGCGGAGAAAAACTGTTTTTT.